These 18 T cell receptor beta chains were all obtained from the same sample, sequenced in a study of blood T cell repertoires in COVID-19. Clones were read by immunoSEQ multiplex PCR, and TCRdb kept only the in-frame ones, dropping some. In the table there are about 150,000 clones, 75% to 80% of which are singletons. The material sequenced was peripheral blood. These receptor sequences come from an elderly man with acute or convalescent COVID-19.

The rearrangement joins TRBV6-5 to TRBJ2-2; a possible D gene is TRBD1 (5 bases). Germline lookup yields CDR1 MNHEY and CDR2 SVGAGI. This CDR3 contains 14 residues. Trimming stripped 6 bases from V and 4 bases from J, with 12 bases between. The CDR3 nucleotides are TGTGCCAGCAGACCAGGACACGGCACCGGGGAGCTGTTTTTT. Its translation is CASRPGHGTGELFF.

The rearrangement joins TRBV7-2 to TRBJ2-5; 14 bases are a match to TRBD2. Germline V gives CDR1 SGHTA, CDR2 FQGNSA. The CDR3 covers 17 residues. J lost 1 base, V lost 1 base, and 2 bases had no gene match. The chain's CDR3 is CASSLGLAGGPQETQYF. In DNA, the CDR3 is TGTGCCAGCAGCTTAGGACTAGCGGGGGGGCCCCAAGAGACCCAGTACTTC. Full variable domain (remainder filled in from reference TRBV7-2 and TRBJ2-5): GAGVSQSPSNKVTEKGKDVELRCDPISGHTALYWYRQSLGQGLEFLIYFQGNSAPDKSGLPSDRFSAERTGGSVSTLTIQRTQQEDSAVYLCASSLGLAGGPQETQYFGPGTRLLVL.

This chain links TRBV11-2 with TRBJ2-1; D is perhaps TRBD2 (7 bases). This CDR3 has 15 amino acids. Trimming left V 1 base short and J 3 bases short, with 10 bases between. Germline CDR1 and CDR2: SGHAT and FQNNGV. The CDR3 is CASSLVGGVYNEQFF. DNA of the CDR3: TGTGCCAGCAGCTTAGTAGGGGGGGTCTACAATGAGCAGTTCTTC.

The CDR3 loop is CASKSGDGENIQYF. The CDR3 DNA follows: TGTGCCAGTAAATCGGGGGATGGGGAGAACATTCAGTACTTC. The J gene is TRBJ2-4, the V gene TRBV19; perhaps TRBD2 as D (6 bases). Trimming took off 7 bases at V and 7 bases at J, with 17 bases between the two ends. The CDR3 consists of 14 residues. CDR1 is LNHDA and CDR2 is SQIVND in the germline V gene (reference sequence).

This sequence joins TRBV18 and TRBJ1-6, with a weak D call TRBD1 (6 bases). The CDR3 runs to 14 residues. Germline V gives CDR1 KGHSH, CDR2 LQKENI. Trimming took off 3 bases at V and 4 bases at J, with 7 bases between the two ends. CDR3 sequence (DNA): TGTGCCAGCTCACCGGACAGATATAATTCACCCCTCCACTTT. Amino acids: CASSPDRYNSPLHF.

The chain is built from TRBV9 and TRBJ2-5, with 8 positions matching TRBD2. Unmatched junction bases numbered 5, after V lost 2 bases and J lost 5 bases. CDR1 and CDR2 (germline): SGDLS, YYNGEE. This CDR3 is 14 amino acids long. The CDR3 bases are TGTGCCAGCAGCGTTACTAGCGGAATTGAGACCCAGTACTTC. Residues: CASSVTSGIETQYF.

The J gene is TRBJ1-3, the V gene TRBV6-5; weak D call: TRBD1 (5 bases). Trimming stripped 0 bases from V and 2 bases from J, with 11 bases between. The CDR3 contains 16 residues. Germline V lookup: CDR1 MNHEY, CDR2 SVGAGI. CDR3 sequence reads: CASSYSSGGTGNTIYF. CDR3 in DNA: TGTGCCAGCAGTTACTCGAGCGGGGGAACTGGAAACACCATATATTTT.

V is TRBV5-1 and J is TRBJ1-3; D remains unclear. The CDR3 is made up of 16 amino acids. The V end lost 3 bases, the J end lost 0 bases, and 13 bases lay between the germline ends. Germline CDR1 reads SGHRS; CDR2 reads YFSETQ. The CDR3 is CASSSGPGGSGNTIYF. CDR3 in DNA: TGCGCCAGCAGCTCCGGCCCGGGTGGCTCTGGAAACACCATATATTTT.

The chain links TRBV28 to TRBJ2-2; D possibly corresponds to TRBD1 (6 bases). Germline V CDR1 and CDR2: MDHEN, SYDVKM. There are 15 residues in the CDR3. Trimming took off 8 bases at V and 0 bases at J, with 13 bases between the two ends. The CDR3 loop reads CASGGLGTNTGELFF. In nucleotides, the CDR3 is TGTGCCAGCGGGGGCCTAGGGACGAACACCGGGGAGCTGTTTTTT. The variable domain in full, completed from reference TRBV28 and TRBJ2-2, reads DVKVTQSSRYLVKRTGEKVFLECVQDMDHENMFWYRQDPGLGLRLIYFSYDVKMKEKGDIPEGYSVSREKKERFSLILESASTNQTSMYLCASGGLGTNTGELFFGEGSRLTVL.

This chain links TRBV2 with TRBJ2-3; 10 bases fit TRBD2. V dropped 7 bases and J dropped 4; count of bases not matched to a gene: 5. This CDR3 contains 14 residues. Germline V CDR1 and CDR2: SNHLY, FYNNEI. The CDR3 protein is CASNPSGGPDTQYF. Written as DNA, the CDR3 is TGTGCCAGCAACCCTAGCGGGGGCCCAGATACGCAGTATTTT.

The chain joins TRBV7-3 to TRBJ2-7; a weak D match, TRBD1 (6 bases). This CDR3 contains 14 residues. CDR1 is SGHTA, CDR2 FQGTGA, per germline. Trimming removed 5 bases from V and 0 bases from J, with 11 bases in between. CDR3 amino acids: CASSTHRDSYEQYF. In nucleotides, the CDR3 is TGTGCCAGCAGCACCCACAGGGACTCCTACGAGCAGTACTTC.

This clone has a single count. The chain combines TRBV24-1 with TRBJ2-4; 7 bases are shared with TRBD1. V gave up 11 bases and J gave up 8 bases; unmatched junction bases: 11. The length of the CDR3 is 13 residues. The V gene's germline CDR1 is KGHDR and CDR2 SFDVKD. This CDR3 is CARGQTGIHIQYF. The CDR3 DNA sequence: TGTGCCAGGGGACAGACAGGGATACACATTCAGTACTTC.

The rearrangement joins TRBV5-6 to TRBJ1-4; D gene ambiguous. The CDR3 runs 15 residues. V lost 8 bases, J lost 7 bases, and 21 bases lay in between. In germline, CDR1 is SGHDT, CDR2 YYEEEE. In DNA, the CDR3 is TGTGCCAGTAGCCCGAATCCCAGGCCGACTGAAAAACTGTTTTTT. This gives the protein CASSPNPRPTEKLFF.

Here the CDR3 reads CASSTRQGYGYTF. The CDR3 bases are TGTGCCAGTAGTACTAGACAGGGCTATGGCTACACCTTC. The genes are TRBV19 and TRBJ1-2, with 7 bases lining up with TRBD1. The V and J ends lost 4 bases and 4 bases, in that order; junction bases with no gene match: 3. CDR1 is LNHDA, CDR2 SQIVND, per germline (reference sequence). The CDR3 contains 13 residues. Full variable domain (missing parts from reference TRBV19 and TRBJ1-2): DGGITQSPKYLFRKEGQNVTLSCEQNLNHDAMYWYRQDPGQGLRLIYYSQIVNDFQKGDIAEGYSVSREKKESFPLTVTSAQKNPTAFYLCASSTRQGYGYTFGSGTRLTVV.

This clone was detected once. The rearrangement links TRBV24-1 to TRBJ2-3; D may be TRBD2 (5 bases). V was shortened by 1 base and J by 1 base, with 23 bases between the two germline ends. This CDR3 contains 20 residues. Germline lookup yields CDR1 KGHDR and CDR2 SFDVKD. The CDR3 sequence: CATSDLGSSGTRVGTDTQYF. CDR3 coding DNA: TGTGCCACCAGTGATTTAGGGTCCAGCGGCACCCGAGTGGGCACAGATACGCAGTATTTT.

This clone was seen only a few times. The V gene is TRBV10-3, the J gene TRBJ1-1, with D maybe TRBD1 (5 bases). Germline CDR1 reads ENHRY; CDR2 reads SYGVKD. The V gene lost 1 base and the J gene lost 0 bases, with 6 bases spanning the gap. The CDR3 sequence is 14 residues long. DNA of the CDR3: TGTGCCATCAGTGAGTGGGGCCTGAACACTGAAGCTTTCTTT. Translated, it gives CAISEWGLNTEAFF.

The DNA for the CDR3 is TGTGCCACCAGCAGAGGAGGGATCGGGCAGGGGGGCTATCAGCCCCAGCATTTT. Amino acid sequence: CATSRGGIGQGGYQPQHF. The chain uses TRBV15 and TRBJ1-5; TRBD1 agrees at 7 bases. The V and J ends lost 1 base and 5 bases, in that order; junction bases with no gene match: 14. The CDR3 contains 18 residues. Germline CDR1 LNHNV, CDR2 YYDKDF (reference sequence).

The chain joins TRBV5-4 to TRBJ2-2; D uncertain. V lost 5 bases and J 5 bases, leaving 10 bases between the germline ends. This CDR3 has 13 residues. Germline-derived CDR1 and CDR2 are SGHNT and YYREEE (reference sequence). The CDR3 nucleotides read TGTGCCAGCAGGACCGACTTGACCGGGGAGCTGTTTTTT. This codes for CASRTDLTGELFF.